This note documents a single T cell receptor (beta chain) sequence. This record belongs to a study of blood T cell repertoires in COVID-19. Study background: The study drew acute and convalescent COVID-19 samples from the United States, Italy and Spain. The cDNA or gDNA used as material had been derived from T cells, B-cell-depleted T cells, or PBMCs.

In the original analysis: Reference gene primer amplification gave nucleated cell count estimates. Repertoires were generated with immunoSEQ multiplex PCR, while TCRdb's copy carries only in-frame clones and drops some. V, J and clone size derive from that table, while D and trimming were established from the DNA sequence. The table has 40,000 or so clones, about nine tenths seen once; the top ten hold about 13%. The CDR3 has 14 amino acids. Trimming removed 3 bases at V and 8 bases at J, with 13 bases between. Per the germline V gene, CDR1 is MDHEN and CDR2 is SYDVKM. This clonotype was obtained from a human donor in a cohort sampled during active COVID-19. The V call is TRBV28, the J call TRBJ2-2, with D perhaps TRBD1 (6 bases). Source material: peripheral blood. The CDR3 region has the DNA TGTGCCAGCAGTTTGGGCGCAGGGGCAGGGGAGCTGTTTTTT. Protein: CASSLGAGAGELFF.